These 23 T cell receptor beta chains came from one sample sequenced in a study of OX40 agonist ivuxolimab in advanced cancers. TCRdb's copy holds only in-frame clones and misses some; the assay was immunoSEQ multiplex PCR. The data contain about 100,000 clones, roughly nine tenths of them singletons. This sample comprised CD4+ or CD8+ T cells sorted from blood, obtained in a trial of the OX40 agonist ivuxolimab. These receptors were collected from an adult with an advanced solid tumor such as melanoma, head and neck, liver or kidney cancer.

The chain joins TRBV5-5 to TRBJ2-7; D call uncertain. The CDR3 has 14 residues. The germline CDR1 and CDR2 sequences are SGHKS and YYEKEE (reference sequence). The V end was cut by 1 base, the J end by 2 bases, with 10 bases between. CDR3 residues: CASSLWFGPYEQYF. CDR3 nucleotide sequence: TGTGCCAGCAGCTTGTGGTTTGGTCCCTACGAGCAGTACTTC.

The V and J genes are TRBV28 and TRBJ2-5; D is uncertain. The CDR3 spans 12 residues. Germline CDR1 reads MDHEN; CDR2 reads SYDVKM. Trimming removed 6 bases at V and 1 base at J, with 6 bases between. CDR3 region: CASRSTQETQYF. DNA for the CDR3: TGTGCCAGCAGATCCACCCAAGAGACCCAGTACTTC.

The gene calls are TRBV29-1 and TRBJ2-1, with 7 nucleotides matching TRBD2. The CDR3 is 14 amino acids. The J segment lost 4 bases and the V segment lost 0 bases, leaving 3 bases of the junction unmatched. From germline, CDR1 is SQVTM and CDR2 ANQGSEA. This chain's CDR3 is CSVEDGRRYNEQFF. CDR3 in DNA: TGCAGCGTTGAAGACGGGAGGAGGTACAATGAGCAGTTCTTC.

The chain links TRBV20-1 to TRBJ2-7, with D hard to call. This CDR3 is built from 10 residues. Between the trimmed V and J ends, which lost 1 base and 9 bases, there was a span of 7 bases. Germline V lookup: CDR1 DFQATT, CDR2 SNEGSKA (reference sequence). Here the CDR3 reads CSARAELQYF. For the CDR3, the DNA is TGCAGTGCTAGAGCGGAGTTGCAGTACTTC.

The gene calls are TRBV9 and TRBJ2-3; D ambiguous. Trimming took off 3 bases at V and 0 bases at J, with 14 bases between the two ends. The CDR3 sequence is 16 residues long. Germline CDR1 reads SGDLS; CDR2 reads YYNGEE. In nucleotides, the CDR3 is TGTGCCAGCAGCGCCACCCACGGTGCTAGCACAGATACGCAGTATTTT. Translating gives CASSATHGASTDTQYF.

The V and J genes are TRBV21-1 and TRBJ2-4; the tabulated D call, TRBD1, remains unverified against the DNA. TRBV21-1 is marked as a pseudogene. The CDR3 totals 19 residues. In nucleotides, the CDR3 is TGTGCCAGCAGCAAAATGTTAGTTACTCCGGGACAGGGTAGAAACATTCAGTACTTC. Translated: CASSKMLVTPGQGRNIQYF.

The chain employs TRBV6-5 and TRBJ2-5; 11 bases map to TRBD2. This CDR3 has 14 amino acids. CDR1 is MNHEY and CDR2 is SVGAGI in the germline V gene. V was pared by 6 bases and J by 4 bases, with 4 bases of the junction left unmatched. The CDR3: CASRNSGRAETQYF. CDR3 nucleotides: TGTGCCAGCAGGAATAGCGGGAGGGCAGAGACCCAGTACTTC.

As DNA, the CDR3 is TGTGCCAGCAGCGCCGGGCACCTAAGCCTCTATGGCTACACCTTC. It yields the protein CASSAGHLSLYGYTF. The chain combines TRBV9 with TRBJ1-2; D is undetermined. The CDR3 runs to 15 residues. Germline V CDR1 and CDR2: SGDLS, YYNGEE. V dropped 3 bases and J dropped 4 bases, with 16 bases sitting between them.

This clone was seen a handful of times. The J gene is TRBJ1-5, the V gene TRBV19; no reliable D call. The V end was cut by 7 bases, the J end by 3 bases, with 13 bases between. In germline, CDR1 is LNHDA, CDR2 SQIVND (reference sequence). This CDR3 contains 14 residues. CDR3 protein: CASKPGIPNQPQHF. In DNA form, the CDR3 reads TGTGCCAGTAAACCGGGCATACCCAATCAGCCCCAGCATTTT.

The rearrangement uses TRBV2 and TRBJ1-1; 7 bases fit TRBD1. This CDR3 spans 13 amino acids. The V and J ends lost 6 bases and 4 bases, in that order; junction bases with no gene match: 5. Germline V gives CDR1 SNHLY, CDR2 FYNNEI. CDR3 coding DNA: TGTGCCAGCAGCGTTGACAGGGCCACTGAAGCTTTCTTT. This encodes CASSVDRATEAFF.

CDR3 DNA: TGTGCCAGCAGTACCTTCCCTAGCGGGAGGACGAATGAGCAGTTCTTC. This gives the protein CASSTFPSGRTNEQFF. The chain carries TRBV28 and TRBJ2-1, with 11 nucleotides matching TRBD2. Germline V CDR1 and CDR2: MDHEN, SYDVKM. The CDR3 extends over 16 amino acids. V shed 5 bases, J shed 7 bases, and the junction held 10 bases outside the gene matches.

V usage is TRBV7-8 and J usage is TRBJ1-2; 8 nucleotides line up with TRBD1. V gave up 5 bases and J gave up 7 bases; unmatched junction bases: 9. The CDR3 consists of 14 residues. Germline V gene data show CDR1 as SGHVS and CDR2 as FQNEAQ. The CDR3 bases are TGTGCCAGCAGCCTCACCGACAGGGGAGCTGGCTACACCTTC. Its protein product is CASSLTDRGAGYTF.

The chain is built from TRBV11-2 and TRBJ2-1, with 9 bases matching TRBD2. The CDR3 consists of 16 residues. Germline V gene sequence: CDR1 SGHAT, CDR2 FQNNGV. V gave up 1 base and J gave up 6 bases; unmatched junction bases: 7. CDR3 amino acids: CASSLVGLAGPNEQFF. CDR3 in DNA: TGTGCCAGCAGCTTAGTCGGGCTAGCGGGACCCAATGAGCAGTTCTTC.

The J gene is TRBJ1-3, the V gene TRBV14; tentative D call: TRBD1 (5 bases). This CDR3 has 16 amino acids. Germline CDR1 is SGHDN and CDR2 is FVKESK. V dropped 4 bases and J dropped 4 bases, with 17 bases sitting between them. CDR3 sequence reads: CASSPTLGPVGNTIYF. The CDR3 nucleotides read TGTGCCAGCAGCCCCACCCTGGGACCAGTCGGAAACACCATATATTTT.

The chain employs TRBV7-3 and TRBJ2-1; 9 bases align to TRBD1. Germline CDR1 reads SGHTA; CDR2 reads FQGTGA. V trimming: 2 bases; J trimming: 16 bases; junction bases outside the gene matches: 3. This CDR3 spans 11 amino acids. The CDR3 is CASSLGTGLFF. The CDR3 nucleotides are TGTGCCAGCAGCTTAGGGACAGGGCTATTCTTC.

The CDR3 sequence: CASSYAAGGFQETQYF. The CDR3 DNA reads as TGTGCCAGCAGTTACGCGGCAGGGGGGTTCCAAGAGACCCAGTACTTC. This chain links TRBV6-6 with TRBJ2-5; possible D gene TRBD1, 7 bases. V gave up 2 bases and J gave up 1 base, with 14 bases separating them. Germline values: CDR1 MNHNY, CDR2 SVGAGI (reference sequence). CDR3 size: 16 residues.

V is TRBV29-1 and J is TRBJ2-1; D perhaps matches TRBD1 (5 bases). The CDR3 is 14 residues long. V was pared by 7 bases and J by 0 bases, with 13 bases between. From germline, CDR1 is SQVTM and CDR2 ANQGSEA. The CDR3 is CSGLGQSSYNEQFF. The CDR3 nucleotides are TGCAGCGGATTGGGGCAGAGCTCCTACAATGAGCAGTTCTTC.

V usage is TRBV20-1 and J usage is TRBJ1-1, with D uncertain. The CDR3 spans 11 residues. Germline V CDR1 and CDR2: DFQATT, SNEGSKA (reference sequence). V was pared by 4 bases and J by 3 bases, with 6 bases between. The CDR3 region is CSAKAHTEAFF. In nucleotides, the CDR3 is TGCAGTGCTAAGGCCCACACTGAAGCTTTCTTT.

The chain employs TRBV4-1 and TRBJ2-7, with TRBD2 matching 7 bases. Looked up from germline, CDR1 is MGHRA and CDR2 is YSYEKL. The CDR3 is made up of 17 amino acids. The J segment lost 1 base and the V segment lost 7 bases, leaving 16 bases of the junction unmatched. CDR3 nucleotides: TGCGCCAGCACCCAGACCGCGACTAGCTTTGGTTCCTACGAGCAGTACTTC. It translates to CASTQTATSFGSYEQYF.

The V call is TRBV2, the J call TRBJ2-1, with D hard to call. Trimming shortened V by 6 bases and J by 5 bases, and 14 bases separated the two germline ends. The V gene's germline CDR1 is SNHLY and CDR2 FYNNEI. This CDR3 has 14 amino acids. In nucleotides, the CDR3 is TGTGCCAGCAGCGCTTGGTCCCTTGACAATGAGCAGTTCTTC. It codes for CASSAWSLDNEQFF. Drawing the rest from reference TRBV2 and TRBJ2-1, the complete variable domain is EPEVTQTPSHQVTQMGQEVILRCVPISNHLYFYWYRQILGQKVEFLVSFYNNEISEKSEIFDDQFSVERPDGSNFTLKIRSTKLEDSAMYFCASSAWSLDNEQFFGPGTRLTVL.

V gene TRBV18 combines with J gene TRBJ2-1; TRBD1 might be the D (6 bases). CDR3 length: 15 amino acids. Germline CDR1 KGHSH, CDR2 LQKENI. V gave up 3 bases and J gave up 6 bases, with 15 bases separating them. The CDR3 is CASSPVGGVTNEQFF. The CDR3 nucleotides read TGTGCCAGCTCACCTGTAGGGGGAGTTACCAATGAGCAGTTCTTC.

The V call is TRBV28, the J call TRBJ2-7; 10 bases line up with TRBD1. The CDR3 extends over 15 amino acids. The germline V gene encodes CDR1 MDHEN and CDR2 SYDVKM. The J segment lost 3 bases and the V segment lost 5 bases, leaving 7 bases of the junction unmatched. CDR3 residues: CASSAWTGGNYEQYF. CDR3 in DNA: TGTGCCAGCAGTGCCTGGACAGGGGGAAACTACGAGCAGTACTTC. The full variable domain, in which reference TRBV28 and TRBJ2-7 provide the parts outside the CDR3, is DVKVTQSSRYLVKRTGEKVFLECVQDMDHENMFWYRQDPGLGLRLIYFSYDVKMKEKGDIPEGYSVSREKKERFSLILESASTNQTSMYLCASSAWTGGNYEQYFGPGTRLTVT.

The genes are TRBV6-5 and TRBJ2-5; tentative D call: TRBD2 (5 bases). Germline V lookup: CDR1 MNHEY, CDR2 SVGAGI. Trimming took 1 base from V and 5 from J, leaving 5 bases between them. The CDR3 covers 12 residues. The DNA for the CDR3 is TGTGCCAGCAGTTACTGGAGGGAGACCCAGTACTTC. This encodes CASSYWRETQYF.